Following are 18 T cell receptor beta chains from one sample sequenced in a study of shared clonotypes between healthy human individuals. The method was immunoSEQ multiplex PCR; TCRdb's version includes in-frame clones alone and lacks a portion of them. Seen here are about 2.3 million clones, roughly 93% observed once, and the top ten hold about 0.39%. The sample comprised naive CD4+ T cells from PBMCs. Subset given: CD45RA+ positively selected. Receptors originate from a man younger than 30 in good health. Some clones in this sample may be carry-over from other donors' samples.

This clone was detected a few times. The same CDR3 arises from other DNA sequences in this sample as well. The rearrangement uses TRBV28 and TRBJ2-7; 10 positions match TRBD2. The CDR3 sequence is 14 residues long. V shed 6 bases, J shed 0 bases, and the junction held 2 bases outside the gene matches. Germline CDR1 is MDHEN and CDR2 is SYDVKM. The CDR3, as DNA: TGTGCCAGCAGGCTAGCGGGAGCCTCCTACGAGCAGTACTTC. Amino acids: CASRLAGASYEQYF.

A remark on this clone: Other DNA sequences in this specimen translate into the identical CDR3. CDR3 amino acids: CASSLDRGGYTF. In DNA form, the CDR3 reads TGTGCCAGCAGCTTGGACAGGGGAGGCTACACCTTC. V and J are TRBV5-4 and TRBJ1-2; TRBD1 aligns across 7 bases. The CDR3 contains 12 residues. Germline CDR1 reads SGHNT; CDR2 reads YYREEE (reference sequence). Trimming removed 0 bases from V and 8 bases from J; junction bases left unmatched: 1. Drawing the rest from reference TRBV5-4 and TRBJ1-2, the complete variable domain is ETGVTQSPTHLIKTRGQQVTLRCSSQSGHNTVSWYQQALGQGPQFIFQYYREEENGRGNFPPRFSGLQFPNYSSELNVNALELDDSALYLCASSLDRGGYTFGSGTRLTVV.

The chain has TRBV27 and TRBJ2-1, with a possible D match to TRBD2 (6 bases). Germline V gives CDR1 MNHEY, CDR2 SMNVEV (reference sequence). V shed 5 bases and J shed 1 base, with 12 bases lying between them. This CDR3 is 15 amino acids long. CDR3 in DNA: TGTGCCAGCAGTGTAGCCGGGAGATCCTACAATGAGCAGTTCTTC. It yields the protein CASSVAGRSYNEQFF.

V is TRBV14 and J is TRBJ1-3, with 8 bases matching TRBD1. CDR3 length equals 19 residues. V lost 5 bases, J lost 0 bases, and 15 bases stayed unmatched. The V gene's germline CDR1 is SGHDN and CDR2 FVKESK. The CDR3 spells CASSTHPGQVFLSGNTIYF. For the CDR3, the DNA is TGTGCCAGCAGCACCCATCCGGGACAGGTTTTCCTCTCTGGAAACACCATATATTTT.

The chain uses TRBV2 and TRBJ1-1; possibly TRBD1 for D (6 bases). The CDR3 is made up of 15 amino acids. V lost 6 bases to trimming and J lost 1 base, with 15 bases between them. Germline V CDR1 and CDR2: SNHLY, FYNNEI. CDR3 DNA sequence: TGTGCCAGCAGCTGGGACACCCTTACGAACACTGAAGCTTTCTTT. Its protein is CASSWDTLTNTEAFF.

V usage is TRBV7-2 and J usage is TRBJ1-2, with D possibly matching TRBD1 (6 bases). Germline values: CDR1 SGHTA, CDR2 FQGNSA. The CDR3 has 15 amino acids. V was clipped by 6 bases and J by 8 bases, with 22 bases between them. The CDR3 coding sequence is TGTGCCAGCAGTGCCCACAGGGTGGGACCGGGCGGCTACACCTTC. This codes for CASSAHRVGPGGYTF.

This clone was observed a few times. The chain has TRBV2 and TRBJ1-1; D not certain. CDR1 SNHLY and CDR2 FYNNEI come from the germline V gene. The CDR3 has 14 residues. V dropped 5 bases and J dropped 0 bases, with 10 bases sitting between them. This chain's CDR3 is CASSKSPMNTEAFF. The CDR3 DNA reads TGTGCCAGCAGTAAGAGCCCGATGAACACTGAAGCTTTCTTT.

A remark on this clone: Within the sample, other DNA sequences also encode this same CDR3. The rearrangement uses TRBV27 and TRBJ1-1; TRBD1 agrees at 9 bases. Germline lookup yields CDR1 MNHEY and CDR2 SMNVEV (reference sequence). The CDR3 spans 15 residues. The trim removed 8 bases at V and 2 bases at J, leaving 9 bases unmatched. The CDR3 spells CASRDRAGVNTEAFF. The CDR3, as DNA: TGTGCCAGCCGGGACAGGGCGGGAGTTAACACTGAAGCTTTCTTT.

V is TRBV9 and J is TRBJ2-7; 9 nucleotides match TRBD1. Germline-derived CDR1 and CDR2 are SGDLS and YYNGEE. With V trimmed by 2 bases and J by 6 bases, 9 bases remained unmatched. The CDR3 has 15 residues. DNA for the CDR3: TGTGCCAGCAGCGTGGGGACAGGGTCTTCGGGCGAGCAGTACTTC. Translated, it gives CASSVGTGSSGEQYF.

This clone was recorded once. Other DNA sequences within the sample encode an identical CDR3. The chain recombines TRBV10-3 with TRBJ1-1, with D perhaps matching TRBD1 (6 bases). The CDR3 consists of 12 residues. Per germline, CDR1 ENHRY and CDR2 SYGVKD. Trimming shortened V by 0 bases and J by 8 bases, and 7 bases separated the two germline ends. In DNA, the CDR3 is TGTGCCATCAGTGAGTCCAGGGGAGAAGCTTTCTTT. Translated: CAISESRGEAFF.

This clone came up once. J is TRBJ2-5 and V is TRBV28; D possibly corresponds to TRBD1 (6 bases). Between the trimmed V and J ends, which lost 1 base and 1 base, there was a span of 13 bases. The CDR3 length is 16 residues. Germline CDR1 reads MDHEN; CDR2 reads SYDVKM. Written as DNA, the CDR3 is TGTGCCAGCAGTTTATTGGGCAGGGGTATCCAAGAGACCCAGTACTTC. Amino acids: CASSLLGRGIQETQYF.

The chain recombines TRBV29-1 with TRBJ1-2; perhaps TRBD1 as D (5 bases). CDR1 is SQVTM and CDR2 is ANQGSEA in the germline V gene. The CDR3 is made up of 14 amino acids. V was cut by 6 bases and J by 5 bases, with 19 bases left in between. The CDR3 is CSVERQGGLYGYTF. The CDR3 DNA is TGCAGCGTAGAGAGGCAGGGCGGGCTATATGGCTACACCTTC. Based on the CDR3 plus reference TRBV29-1 and TRBJ1-2, the full variable domain is SAVISQKPSRDICQRGTSLTIQCQVDSQVTMMFWYRQQPGQSLTLIATANQGSEATYESGFVIDKFPISRPNLTFSTLTVSNMSPEDSSIYLCSVERQGGLYGYTFGSGTRLTVV.

The V and J genes are TRBV2 and TRBJ1-1; D gene ambiguous. V was cut by 7 bases and J by 3 bases, with 15 bases left in between. Germline V gene data show CDR1 as SNHLY and CDR2 as FYNNEI. The CDR3 runs to 14 residues. The CDR3 spells CASTADGEYTEAFF. Here the CDR3 DNA reads TGTGCCAGCACCGCGGACGGGGAGTACACTGAAGCTTTCTTT.

V gene TRBV5-5 combines with J gene TRBJ1-5, with D uncertain. The CDR3 loop spans 15 amino acids. The V gene lost 1 base and the J gene lost 3 bases, with 11 bases spanning the gap. Germline loops: CDR1 SGHKS, CDR2 YYEKEE (reference sequence). The CDR3 coding sequence is TGTGCCAGCAGCTTGCTCGTTGGGGTCAATCAGCCCCAGCATTTT. This encodes CASSLLVGVNQPQHF.

In this sample, this clone turned up once. The chain has TRBV5-6 and TRBJ2-6, with D possibly TRBD2 on 6 matching bases. CDR1 and CDR2 from the germline V gene are SGHDT and YYEEEE. The CDR3 covers 16 residues. V was pared by 0 bases and J by 1 base, with 8 bases between. The CDR3 here is CASSLVAASGANVLTF. The CDR3 DNA reads TGTGCCAGCAGCTTGGTAGCGGCGTCTGGGGCCAACGTCCTGACTTTC.

The rearrangement links TRBV9 to TRBJ2-7, with a weak D call TRBD1 (5 bases). The V gene lost 4 bases and the J gene lost 1 base, with 12 bases spanning the gap. CDR3 length: 14 residues. Germline V gene lookup returns CDR1 SGDLS and CDR2 YYNGEE. CDR3 protein: CASSPRTTSYEQYF. The DNA of the CDR3 is TGTGCCAGCAGCCCACGGACAACATCCTACGAGCAGTACTTC.

This clone has a single count. V and J are TRBV6-5 and TRBJ2-1; D is unresolved. Trimming cost V 4 bases and J 6 bases, with 7 bases left between them. The CDR3 is made up of 12 amino acids. The germline V gene has CDR1 MNHEY and CDR2 SVGAGI. The CDR3 DNA sequence: TGTGCCAGCAGTTTCGGTCGCAATGAGCAGTTCTTC. Translating it yields CASSFGRNEQFF.

V gene TRBV5-4 combines with J gene TRBJ2-1; D is uncertain. This CDR3 has 11 amino acids. The V gene lost 3 bases and the J gene lost 5 bases, with 3 bases spanning the gap. Looked up from germline, CDR1 is SGHNT and CDR2 is YYREEE (reference sequence). The CDR3, as DNA: TGTGCCAGCAGCTACAACAATGAGCAGTTCTTC. Amino acids: CASSYNNEQFF.